A selection of T cell receptor beta chains follows, all from one sample in a study of PD-1 blockade in classical Hodgkin lymphoma. Some clones are missing from TCRdb's copy, which holds only in-frame ones; the method was immunoSEQ multiplex PCR. The sample has approximately 61,000 clones, roughly nine tenths seen once. Material: peripheral blood mononuclear cells (PBMCs), obtained at baseline. These TCRs come from a human donor with classical Hodgkin lymphoma. Each CDR3 is given with its conserved first and last residue. The D gene is left open where the match is weak. The listing skips clone size in some rows; elsewhere it reads once, few, many or a size class.

cdr3_aa cdr3_nt j_call clone_size v_call d_call
CASSLAHRQGTYEQYF TGTGCCAGCAGCTTAGCCCATAGACAGGGGACCTACGAGCAGTACTTC TRBJ2-7 - TRBV7-8 TRBD1
CASSLGQGGKETQYF TGTGCCAGCAGCCTGGGACAGGGAGGGAAAGAGACCCAGTACTTC TRBJ2-5 once TRBV7-9 TRBD1
CASSESAADGYTF TGCGCCAGCAGTGAGTCGGCAGCGGATGGCTACACCTTC TRBJ1-2 few TRBV10-1 -
CASSLGLAGLDTQYF TGTGCCAGCAGCCTCGGACTAGCGGGGTTAGATACGCAGTATTTT TRBJ2-3 - TRBV7-2 TRBD2
CASSIERGETQYF TGTGCCAGTAGTATTGAGAGAGGGGAGACCCAGTACTTC TRBJ2-5 - TRBV19 -
CAWSVPGGGMGSPLHF TGTGCCTGGAGTGTCCCCGGAGGGGGGATGGGTTCACCCCTCCACTTT TRBJ1-6 few TRBV30 -
CASREQGIGHTIYF TGTGCCAGCAGAGAACAGGGAATTGGGCACACCATATATTTT TRBJ1-3 - TRBV25-1 -
CASSPLGTHKNGYTF TGTGCCAGTAGCCCCTTGGGGACACACAAAAATGGCTACACCTTC TRBJ1-2 - TRBV19 -
CASSQTQGTNEKLFF TGTGCCAGCAGTCAGACACAGGGGACAAATGAAAAACTGTTTTTT TRBJ1-4 - TRBV6-6 TRBD1
CASSLTGQAANTGELFF TGTGCCAGCAGCTTAACCGGACAGGCGGCGAACACCGGGGAGCTGTTTTTT TRBJ2-2 - TRBV7-9 TRBD1
CASEDRVWPQHF TGTGCCAGCGAGGATCGGGTTTGGCCCCAGCATTTT TRBJ1-5 once TRBV6-1 -
CASSGTLTYEQYF TGTGCCAGCAGCGGGACATTGACCTACGAGCAGTACTTC TRBJ2-7 once TRBV5-5 -
CAWSLGLAYEQYF TGTGCCTGGAGTTTGGGACTAGCCTACGAGCAGTACTTC TRBJ2-7 - TRBV30 TRBD2
CASSLVTSGGAQYF TGTGCCAGCAGCTTGGTGACTAGCGGGGGGGCGCAGTACTTC TRBJ2-7 - TRBV7-8 TRBD2
CASRQDGNTIYF TGTGCCAGCCGACAGGATGGAAACACCATATATTTT TRBJ1-3 - TRBV25-1 -
CASSVVGGAYNEQFF TGTGCCAGCAGCGTAGTGGGGGGAGCTTACAATGAGCAGTTCTTC TRBJ2-1 - TRBV9 -
CAISLPTSGVYTGELFF TGTGCCATCAGTTTACCGACTAGCGGGGTTTACACCGGGGAGCTGTTTTTT TRBJ2-2 - TRBV10-3 TRBD2
CASAPGGMNTGELFF TGTGCCAGCGCCCCGGGGGGAATGAACACCGGGGAGCTGTTTTTT TRBJ2-2 - TRBV7-9 TRBD2
CASSPGLAVDEQYF TGTGCCAGCAGCCCGGGACTAGCGGTAGACGAGCAGTACTTC TRBJ2-7 - TRBV5-4 TRBD2
CASSEAAHEQYF TGTGCCAGCAGTGAGGCGGCACACGAGCAGTACTTC TRBJ2-7 - TRBV6-1 -
CASGFLYNEQFF TGTGCTAGTGGTTTCCTCTACAATGAGCAGTTCTTC TRBJ2-1 - TRBV12-5 -
CASSQLLSNYGYTF TGTGCCAGCAGCCAGCTTCTCTCTAACTATGGCTACACCTTC TRBJ1-2 - TRBV14 -
CASSIDTGTGFGYTF TGTGCCAGTAGTATAGACACCGGGACAGGGTTCGGCTACACCTTC TRBJ1-2 - TRBV19 TRBD1
CASSFGGGTGELFF TGCGCCAGCAGCTTCGGTGGGGGCACCGGGGAGCTGTTTTTT TRBJ2-2 - TRBV5-1 -
CASGSTGQAYEQYF TGTGCCAGCGGATCAACGGGACAGGCTTACGAGCAGTACTTC TRBJ2-7 - TRBV9 TRBD1
CASSVVAGGDTQYF TGTGCCAGCAGCGTAGTTGCGGGGGGAGATACGCAGTATTTT TRBJ2-3 - TRBV9 TRBD2
CASSFIGTALYEQYF TGTGCCAGCAGCTTTATAGGGACAGCCCTCTACGAGCAGTACTTC TRBJ2-7 - TRBV7-9 TRBD1
CATSRGGRGVDTQYF TGTGCCACCAGCAGAGGTGGCAGGGGCGTGGATACGCAGTATTTT TRBJ2-3 - TRBV15 -
CASSLEGQVQETQYF TGCGCCAGCAGCTTGGAAGGGCAGGTCCAAGAGACCCAGTACTTC TRBJ2-5 once TRBV5-1 -
CASSQDVDGGVRYGYTF TGTGCCAGCAGCCAAGATGTCGACGGGGGGGTACGCTATGGCTACACCTTC TRBJ1-2 once TRBV4-2 -
CASSPIDRGETQYF TGTGCCAGCTCACCGATAGACAGGGGAGAGACCCAGTACTTC TRBJ2-5 - TRBV18 TRBD1
CATSITVKETQYF TGTGCCACCAGCATAACAGTTAAAGAGACCCAGTACTTC TRBJ2-5 - TRBV28 -
CASSLEQDQPQHF TGTGCCAGCAGCTTAGAACAAGATCAGCCCCAGCATTTT TRBJ1-5 - TRBV7-9 -
CASSTNPGQGVNEQFF TGTGCCAGTAGTACCAACCCGGGACAGGGAGTCAATGAGCAGTTCTTC TRBJ2-1 - TRBV19 TRBD1
CASSPPLITAHEQYF TGTGCCAGCTCACCGCCTCTGATCACAGCCCACGAGCAGTACTTC TRBJ2-7 - TRBV18 -
CASGFQGGEQYF TGTGCTAGCGGATTTCAAGGGGGTGAGCAGTACTTC TRBJ2-7 once TRBV12-5 -
CASSPDGNEQFF TGTGCCAGCAGTCCGGACGGCAATGAGCAGTTCTTC TRBJ2-1 once TRBV27 -
CASSSHRYYEQYF TGTGCCAGCAGCTCCCACAGGTACTACGAGCAGTACTTC TRBJ2-7 - TRBV5-8 -
CASNNEGQGAFF TGTGCCAGTAATAACGAGGGACAGGGTGCTTTCTTT TRBJ1-1 - TRBV19 TRBD1
CASSLGGVWQGGGTEAFF TGTGCCAGCAGCTTAGGAGGAGTATGGCAGGGGGGCGGCACTGAAGCTTTCTTT TRBJ1-1 - TRBV7-2 TRBD1
CASSDVTVNYGYTF TGTGCCAGCAGTGACGTGACAGTGAACTATGGCTACACCTTC TRBJ1-2 - TRBV6-4 -
CASSSPSAVDYLQETQYF TGTGCCAGCAGCTCCCCTTCGGCCGTTGACTACCTGCAAGAGACCCAGTACTTC TRBJ2-5 - TRBV7-8 -
CAGLTGGSYGYTF TGTGCCGGACTTACAGGGGGAAGCTATGGCTACACCTTC TRBJ1-2 - TRBV5-4 TRBD1